The T cell receptor beta chain under discussion was sequenced for a study of cytomegalovirus exposure and HLA in healthy donors (dated by TCRdb to 2016 to 2017). With regard to the full study: According to a later analysis, one platform produced both the 120 validation repertoires and the 620 or so repertoires of the first cohort. To predict cytomegalovirus infection status, the study brought together high-throughput TCR immunosequencing, statistical association of individual TCRs with disease status, and machine learning. A separate validation cohort of roughly 110 different subjects was used in addition to the roughly 640-subject first cohort. The study aimed to test whether signatures of past pathogen exposure could be identified by cataloging public T cell receptors.

Findings and caveats that apply to the study as a whole: In a later analysis, TCRs clustered in the first cohort were found to also tend to co-occur in the approximately 120 validation repertoires, with approximately 95% of cluster scores above 0. Across donors, most TCR sequences were observed very rarely, whereas some public TCRs were present in many individuals. In the study, some 160 TCR beta chains were listed as associated with cytomegalovirus. According to the authors, the approach could potentially be generalized to other disease states and immunological phenotypes. The classifier was reported to diagnose cytomegalovirus status with high specificity and sensitivity in both the original cohort and the validation cohort. In vitro tests confirmed that a few of the cytomegalovirus-associated TCR beta chains recognize cytomegalovirus antigens. All 120 or so repertoires were used to score co-occurrence in the validation cohort in a later analysis, because that analysis had no HLA typing for the cohort.

CDR1 and CDR2 are read off the germline V gene (reference sequence) as GTSNPN and SVGIG. The CDR3 starts with the cysteine, ends with the phenylalanine, and has 17 residues. The read is trimmed to its CDR3 DNA, 51 bases read in frame from base 1. The junction shows trimming of 2 bases on V and 0 bases on J, and the gene matches do not reach 9 bases of it. To note about this clone: Its cognate antigen has yet to be identified. No much larger clone is present one base from it, and per-base qualities are unavailable.

The donors were included in the validation cohort of some 120 subjects, a group kept apart from the roughly 670-subject first cohort. Libraries were constructed by the immunoSEQ multiplex PCR assay. The original pipeline was this. A statistical classification framework was built for diagnosing cytomegalovirus status from the catalog of TCR beta chain sequences. In its TCRdb copy, this immuneACCESS table keeps in-frame sequences only and misses some clones. Where compared with another copy, unresolved V genes explain less than half of these, and the others have no known cause. That table furnishes V, J and clone size, whereas the DNA furnished D and trimming. Across this sample there are 280,000 or so clones, with 85% to 90% seen only once. Jointly, the top ten make up about 0.86% of the sample.

The chain is assembled from TRBV30 and TRBJ2-4; a stretch of 8 junction bases matches TRBD2. The clonotype was recovered from a woman under 30 in good health and CMV-seronegative. The specimen sequenced was PBMCs. The CDR3 has the sequence CAWSMGGLAGAKNIQYF. DNA sequence: TGTGCCTGGAGTATGGGGGGTCTAGCGGGAGCCAAAAACATTCAGTACTTC.